This is a list of T cell receptor beta chains from one sample in a study of blood T cell repertoires in COVID-19. Measured with immunoSEQ multiplex PCR; TCRdb has only the in-frame clones, and not every one. The table shows about 190,000 clones, with about 88% occurring only once. The sample comprised peripheral blood. The receptors shown here come from a man aged 30 to 39 with acute or convalescent COVID-19. Both conserved end residues are part of each CDR3. The D gene is left open where the match is weak. Some rows have no size entry. The others give once, few or many, or a class for an expanded clone.

>NA|NA|TRBJ2-2|TRBV18
TGTGCCAGCTCACCAATTCCCAGGGATGGCGGGGAGCTGTTTTTT
CASSPIPRDGGELFF
>once|TRBD1|TRBJ1-1|TRBV6-5
TGTGCCAGCAGTTACTTCCGGGACAGAAACACTGAAGCTTTCTTT
CASSYFRDRNTEAFF
>NA|TRBD1|TRBJ1-6|TRBV14
TGTGCCAGCAGCCCGCCGGGGACAGCATATAATTCACCCCTCCACTTT
CASSPPGTAYNSPLHF
>NA|TRBD1|TRBJ1-5|TRBV28
TGTGCCAGCAGTTTGCTGTTTCTTAAGACAGGGGTTTATAGCAATCAGCCCCAGCATTTT
CASSLLFLKTGVYSNQPQHF
>NA|TRBD1|TRBJ1-2|TRBV2
TGTGCCAGCAGTTCGGGACAGGACTATGGCTACACCTTC
CASSSGQDYGYTF
>NA|NA|TRBJ2-7|TRBV5-6
TGTGCCAGCAGCTTGAGGGGCTACGAGCAGTACTTC
CASSLRGYEQYF
>NA|NA|TRBJ1-2|TRBV5-1
TGCGCCAGCAGCTCGGGACTTCCGGCCTACACCTTC
CASSSGLPAYTF
>NA|NA|TRBJ1-2|TRBV30
TGTGCCTGGAGTGTAGTGGGGGCACTTGGTAACTATGGCTACACCTTC
CAWSVVGALGNYGYTF
>NA|NA|TRBJ2-6|TRBV30
TGTGCCACAGCAGGGAATGGGGCCAACGTCCTGACTTTC
CATAGNGANVLTF
>once|TRBD2|TRBJ2-3|TRBV11-3
TGTGCCAGCAGCTTAGGGACTAGCAGAAGCACAGATACGCAGTATTTT
CASSLGTSRSTDTQYF
>NA|NA|TRBJ2-7|TRBV6-1
TGTGCCAGCAGTGATCCCAGTTACGAGCAGTACTTC
CASSDPSYEQYF
>once|TRBD2|TRBJ2-3|TRBV11-2
TGTGCCAGCAGCTTCCCCGGACTAGCGAATACGCAGTATTTT
CASSFPGLANTQYF
>NA|TRBD2|TRBJ2-3|TRBV5-1
TGCGCCAGCAGCTTGGTAGCGGGGGGGCCAAATACGCAGTATTTT
CASSLVAGGPNTQYF
>few|NA|TRBJ1-1|TRBV6-5
TGTGCCAGCACGGACAGCCGGACTGAAGCTTTCTTT
CASTDSRTEAFF
>once|TRBD1|TRBJ1-2|TRBV5-3
TGTGCCAGAAGCCCCCGAGTTATAGGACAGGGGTCATTACCGACTAACTATGGCTACACCTTC
CARSPRVIGQGSLPTNYGYTF
>once|NA|TRBJ2-7|TRBV2
TGTGCCAGCAGTGAAATCAGTCAAGGGGGAGAGCAGTACTTC
CASSEISQGGEQYF
>NA|TRBD1|TRBJ1-6|TRBV6-2/TRBV6-3
TGTGCCAGCAGTTACCCGACCGACAGGGCTACCTATAATTCACCCCTCCACTTT
CASSYPTDRATYNSPLHF
>NA|NA|TRBJ2-5|TRBV28
TGTGCCAGCAGAAGACAACCCCTAGGGGGGGGGACCCAAGAGACCCAGTACTTC
CASRRQPLGGGTQETQYF
>NA|TRBD1|TRBJ1-2|TRBV29-1
TGCAGCGTGGGGGGCCAGGGGGTGAGCTATGGCTACACCTTC
CSVGGQGVSYGYTF
>NA|NA|TRBJ2-3|TRBV11-3
TGTGCCAGCAGCCTCGGGGTGGGCCCCGGGACAGATACGCAGTATTTT
CASSLGVGPGTDTQYF